This entry lists 24 T cell receptor beta chains sequenced from one sample in a study of cytomegalovirus exposure and HLA in healthy donors. The PCR ran on 60 Vbeta and 13 Jbeta primers. Sequencing was performed with immunoSEQ multiplex PCR; in TCRdb, only in-frame clones are kept and a portion is missing. The profile shows around 110,000 clones, roughly 73% of them singletons. Sequencing was performed on PBMCs. Receptors originate from a man in his forties in good health and CMV-seronegative.

This chain joins TRBV28 and TRBJ1-1; D call uncertain. Germline values: CDR1 MDHEN, CDR2 SYDVKM. Trimming shortened V by 6 bases and J by 3 bases, and 8 bases separated the two germline ends. The CDR3 covers 12 residues. The CDR3 bases are TGTGCCAGCAGCCAACAGCACACTGAAGCTTTCTTT. Encoded protein: CASSQQHTEAFF.

The rearrangement links TRBV28 to TRBJ2-5; 12 bases line up with TRBD2. Unmatched junction bases numbered 8, after V lost 3 bases and J lost 3 bases. This CDR3 region has 17 residues. Germline CDR1 reads MDHEN; CDR2 reads SYDVKM. For the CDR3, the DNA is TGTGCCAGCAGTTTCTTAACTAGCGGGGGGCAGAAAGAGACCCAGTACTTC. Protein sequence: CASSFLTSGGQKETQYF.

J is TRBJ1-2 and V is TRBV5-5; 9 bases match TRBD1. V lost 0 bases and J lost 8; bases outside the gene matches: 5. This CDR3 comprises 14 residues. In germline, CDR1 is SGHKS, CDR2 YYEKEE (reference sequence). CDR3 sequence (DNA): TGTGCCAGCAGCTTGGACGGACAGGGGAGAGGCTACACCTTC. This translates into CASSLDGQGRGYTF.

This clone is a singleton in its sample. The chain couples TRBV29-1 to TRBJ2-5; D gene unclear. The V gene's germline CDR1 is SQVTM and CDR2 ANQGSEA. Between the trimmed V and J ends, which lost 1 base and 5 bases, there was a span of 17 bases. The CDR3 runs 15 residues. CDR3 in DNA: TGCAGCGTTGAAGGTGGCGGCTTGTCTATGGAGACCCAGTACTTC. As protein: CSVEGGGLSMETQYF.

This rearrangement joins TRBV7-8 to TRBJ1-1, with TRBD1 identical over 7 bases. The V gene end was trimmed by 6 bases and the J gene end by 0 bases; junction bases not matched to a gene: 4. This CDR3 is 14 amino acids long. Germline V gene data show CDR1 as SGHVS and CDR2 as FQNEAQ. The CDR3 spells CASRLGTVNTEAFF. CDR3 DNA: TGTGCCAGCAGACTAGGGACAGTGAACACTGAAGCTTTCTTT.

This clone occurred once. The CDR3 protein is CSVARDRDSYEQYF. Here the CDR3 DNA reads TGCAGCGTTGCCAGGGACAGGGACTCCTACGAGCAGTACTTC. V is TRBV29-1 and J is TRBJ2-7, with 9 bases aligning to TRBD1. The CDR3 totals 14 residues. Unmatched junction bases numbered 4, after V lost 4 bases and J lost 0 bases. CDR1 SQVTM and CDR2 ANQGSEA come from the germline V gene.

The chain has TRBV2 and TRBJ2-1; D might be TRBD1 (5 bases). The germline V gene encodes CDR1 SNHLY and CDR2 FYNNEI. The V end was cut by 6 bases, the J end by 6 bases, with 15 bases between. CDR3 length: 14 residues. CDR3 region: CASRKAGSGNEQFF. The CDR3 nucleotides are TGTGCCAGCAGGAAGGCAGGGTCTGGCAATGAGCAGTTCTTC.

The chain employs TRBV6-5 and TRBJ1-6, with D hard to call. Trimming left V 5 bases short and J 7 bases short, with 9 bases between. The CDR3 runs 13 residues. Germline lookup yields CDR1 MNHEY and CDR2 SVGAGI. CDR3 nucleotides: TGTGCCAGCAGTCCTCGAGGCAATTCACCCCTCCACTTT. Its translation: CASSPRGNSPLHF.

This chain joins TRBV11-2 and TRBJ1-5, with 7 bases identical to TRBD1. Germline V gene sequence: CDR1 SGHAT, CDR2 FQNNGV. The CDR3 length is 16 residues. The junction had 13 bases not matched to a gene; V was cut back by 7 bases and J by 4 bases. This chain's CDR3 is CASILHRDSFNQPQHF. The CDR3 coding sequence is TGTGCCAGCATCCTTCACCGGGACAGTTTTAATCAGCCCCAGCATTTT.

A single count supports this clone. This rearrangement joins TRBV11-1 to TRBJ2-3, with 8 bases lining up with TRBD1. J was trimmed by 8 bases and V by 4 bases; bases with no gene match: 8. Germline loops: CDR1 SGHAT, CDR2 FQDESV (reference sequence). CDR3 length equals 14 residues. The CDR3 region is CASSSGQELGTQYF. DNA of the CDR3: TGTGCCAGCAGCTCGGGACAGGAGTTGGGTACGCAGTATTTT.

CDR3 in amino acids: CASSRGQETYEQYF. In nucleotides, the CDR3 is TGTGCCAGCTCACGTGGACAGGAAACCTACGAGCAGTACTTC. The rearrangement links TRBV18 to TRBJ2-7; 7 nucleotides line up with TRBD1. Losses at the gene ends were 4 bases for V and 2 bases for J; bases not matched to a gene: 5. The CDR3 contains 14 residues. Per the germline V gene, CDR1 is KGHSH and CDR2 is LQKENI.

This chain joins TRBV7-9 and TRBJ2-5; 14 nucleotides match TRBD2. Losses at the gene ends were 6 bases for V and 2 bases for J; bases not matched to a gene: 8. Per germline, CDR1 SEHNR and CDR2 FQNEAQ (reference sequence). The CDR3 has 17 residues. The CDR3 DNA reads TGTGCCAGCAGTTGGACTAGCGGGGGGTCCTTGCAAGAGACCCAGTACTTC. Encoded protein: CASSWTSGGSLQETQYF. Using reference TRBV7-9 and TRBJ2-5 for the parts outside the CDR3, the full variable domain is DTGVSQNPRHKITKRGQNVTFRCDPISEHNRLYWYRQTLGQGPEFLTYFQNEAQLEKSRLLSDRFSAERPKGSFSTLEIQRTEQGDSAMYLCASSWTSGGSLQETQYFGPGTRLLVL.

The V gene is TRBV5-4, the J gene TRBJ1-1; a possible D gene is TRBD1 (6 bases). Germline CDR1 SGHNT, CDR2 YYREEE (reference sequence). The CDR3 length is 13 residues. The V end was cut by 0 bases, the J end by 8 bases, with 11 bases between. The CDR3 bases are TGTGCCAGCAGCTTGGAGGGGGGGCGGGAAGCTTTCTTT. Its protein product is CASSLEGGREAFF.

The chain couples TRBV11-2 to TRBJ2-7; TRBD1 aligns across 7 bases. Trimming at V came to 1 base and at J to 7 bases, leaving 4 bases not matched to a gene. The germline gives CDR1 SGHAT, CDR2 FQNNGV. CDR3 size: 13 residues. CDR3 in amino acids: CASSLARGREQYF. The CDR3 DNA sequence: TGTGCCAGCAGCTTAGCGAGGGGGCGGGAGCAGTACTTC.

This chain joins TRBV6-1 and TRBJ2-7, with TRBD2 identical over 9 bases. Per germline, CDR1 MNHNS and CDR2 SASEGT. The CDR3 runs to 15 residues. V shed 1 base and J 4 bases; nucleotides not matched to a gene: 5. CDR3 residues: CASSEGGSGGYEQYF. The CDR3 coding sequence is TGTGCCAGCAGTGAAGGGGGTAGCGGGGGATACGAGCAGTACTTC.

This rearrangement joins TRBV12-5 to TRBJ1-5; TRBD1 matches 10 bases. V was clipped by 7 bases and J by 5 bases; unmatched bases: 8. The germline V gene encodes CDR1 LGHNT and CDR2 FRNRAP. This CDR3 has 15 residues. CDR3 bases: TGTGCTAGTGCCGTTGCCGGGACAGGGGATCAGCCCCAGCATTTT. Translation: CASAVAGTGDQPQHF.

This sequence joins TRBV7-8 and TRBJ2-3; 11 nucleotides match TRBD1. Germline CDR1 SGHVS, CDR2 FQNEAQ. V shed 5 bases, J shed 3 bases, and the junction held 10 bases outside the gene matches. This CDR3 region has 17 residues. The CDR3, as DNA: TGTGCCAGCAGCCCCCGGGGAGGACAGGGGGCGACAGATACGCAGTATTTT. It yields the protein CASSPRGGQGATDTQYF.

This chain joins TRBV7-2 and TRBJ2-4, with a weak D call TRBD1 (6 bases). The CDR3 loop spans 17 amino acids. Trimming left V 5 bases short and J 0 bases short, with 17 bases between. The germline V gene encodes CDR1 SGHTA and CDR2 FQGNSA. This chain's CDR3 is CASSRDLTGRAKNIQYF. DNA for the CDR3: TGTGCCAGCAGCCGCGACCTTACAGGGAGAGCCAAAAACATTCAGTACTTC.

This chain uses TRBV10-3 with TRBJ1-3; D is unclear. Trimming took 10 bases from V and 0 from J, leaving 7 bases between them. The germline V gene encodes CDR1 ENHRY and CDR2 SYGVKD. The CDR3 covers 12 residues. The CDR3 spells CATHSSGNTIYF. The CDR3 nucleotides are TGTGCCACACACAGCTCTGGAAACACCATATATTTT.

The V call is TRBV12-5, the J call TRBJ2-7, with a possible D match to TRBD1 (7 bases). Per the germline V gene, CDR1 is LGHNT and CDR2 is FRNRAP. Trimming took off 3 bases at V and 0 bases at J, with 15 bases between the two ends. The CDR3 extends over 16 amino acids. Written as DNA, the CDR3 is TGTGCTAGTGGTTTAATTCGACAGGGAGGCTCCTACGAGCAGTACTTC. Its translation is CASGLIRQGGSYEQYF.

The chain recombines TRBV4-1 with TRBJ1-2; 8 positions match TRBD1. The CDR3 is made up of 13 amino acids. The V gene end was trimmed by 4 bases and the J gene end by 3 bases; junction bases not matched to a gene: 1. Germline V gene sequence: CDR1 MGHRA, CDR2 YSYEKL. The CDR3 is CASSLGQDYGYTF. The CDR3 region has the DNA TGCGCCAGCAGCCTGGGACAGGACTATGGCTACACCTTC.

The genes are TRBV7-2 and TRBJ2-2; D is possibly TRBD2 (5 bases). Germline V gene sequence: CDR1 SGHTA, CDR2 FQGNSA. V lost 2 bases and J lost 0, with 16 bases in between. The CDR3 contains 18 residues. The CDR3 DNA sequence: TGTGCCAGCAGCTTATTAGTGCGGGTTGGATCGAACACCGGGGAGCTGTTTTTT. Translated: CASSLLVRVGSNTGELFF.

This chain links TRBV11-3 with TRBJ2-3; TRBD2 matches at 9 bases. From germline, CDR1 is SGHNT and CDR2 YENEEA. Trimming removed 4 bases from V and 5 bases from J; junction bases left unmatched: 10. The CDR3 extends over 16 amino acids. In DNA form, the CDR3 reads TGTGCCAGCAGCTCCCGCGGGGGGGCTTGGGGAGATACGCAGTATTTT. Protein: CASSSRGGAWGDTQYF.

The chain carries TRBV9 and TRBJ1-6; D ambiguous. Trimming stripped 4 bases from V and 6 bases from J, with 14 bases between. In germline, CDR1 is SGDLS, CDR2 YYNGEE. The CDR3 is made up of 15 amino acids. The CDR3 reads CASSPYRGTNSPLHF. The CDR3 DNA reads TGTGCCAGCAGCCCCTACCGGGGTACTAATTCACCCCTCCACTTT.